This T cell receptor (beta chain) was captured in a study of cytomegalovirus exposure and HLA in healthy donors. In the study overall: The 120 validation repertoires used the same platform as the roughly 720 first-cohort repertoires (as reported by a later analysis). Findings and caveats of the study: Among the CMV-associated chains, three were confirmed in vitro as specific for CMV antigens. The investigators catalogued under 200 TCR beta chains as cytomegalovirus-associated.

This CDR3 has 15 residues. Germline CDR1 and CDR2: SGHTA and FQGNSA. V lost 5 bases to trimming and J lost 6 bases, with 17 bases between them. This clone was counted a few times. Its matching antigen is unknown. Separate from the approximately 700-subject first cohort was the roughly 120-subject validation cohort, to which the donors belonged. The table came from immunoSEQ multiplex PCR; TCRdb's copy has only in-frame clones and leaves some out. Found here are roughly 150,000 clones, roughly 90% of them singletons; the top ten hold about 5.8%. The sequencing input was PBMCs. The clonotype originates from a woman aged 25-40 years in good health and CMV-seronegative. The J gene is TRBJ1-5, the V gene TRBV7-2, with D perhaps matching TRBD1 (5 bases). CDR3 protein: CASSPQGYAGQPQHF. The CDR3 DNA reads TGTGCCAGCAGCCCCCAGGGCTACGCGGGTCAGCCCCAGCATTTT.